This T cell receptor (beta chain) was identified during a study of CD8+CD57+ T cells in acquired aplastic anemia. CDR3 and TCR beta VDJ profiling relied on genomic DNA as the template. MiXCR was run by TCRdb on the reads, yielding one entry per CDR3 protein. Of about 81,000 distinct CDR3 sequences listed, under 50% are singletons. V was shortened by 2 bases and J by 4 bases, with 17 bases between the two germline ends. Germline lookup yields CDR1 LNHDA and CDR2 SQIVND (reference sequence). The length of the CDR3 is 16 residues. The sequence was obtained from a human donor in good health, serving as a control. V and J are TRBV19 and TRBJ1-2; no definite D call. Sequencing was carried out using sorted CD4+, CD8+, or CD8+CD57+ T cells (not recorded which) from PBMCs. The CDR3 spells CASSIKWRTPVYGYTF. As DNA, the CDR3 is TGTGCCAGTAGTATAAAATGGCGAACTCCCGTCTATGGCTACACCTTC.